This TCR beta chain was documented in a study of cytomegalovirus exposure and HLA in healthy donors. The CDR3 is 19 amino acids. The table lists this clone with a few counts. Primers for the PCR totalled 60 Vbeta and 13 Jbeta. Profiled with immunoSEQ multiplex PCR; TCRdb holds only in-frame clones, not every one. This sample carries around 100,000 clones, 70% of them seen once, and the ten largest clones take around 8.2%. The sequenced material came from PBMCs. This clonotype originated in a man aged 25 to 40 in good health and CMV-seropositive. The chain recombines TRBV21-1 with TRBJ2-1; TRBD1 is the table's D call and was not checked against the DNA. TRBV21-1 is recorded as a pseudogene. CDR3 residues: CASSKKVRVNSLTYNEQFF. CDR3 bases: TGTGCCAGCAGCAAGAAGGTCAGGGTTAACAGCTTAACCTACAATGAGCAGTTCTTC.